Detailed here is one TCR beta chain. Its antigen is unknown. A read error may account for a junction end that differs from germline. The library relied on PCR. Sequencing instrument: Illumina HiSeq 2500. Unique molecular identifiers were incorporated into TCR beta cDNA libraries to reduce PCR and sequencing biases. Every 1 to 10 million input T cells yielded around 500,000 cDNA molecules, meaning each molecule approximated one T cell. The patient libraries were prepared and sequenced using the same protocol as the earlier healthy control dataset. Within a given batch, samples were prepared together, multiplexed and sequenced on the same HiSeq lane. The original methods were these. MIGEC was used to process the raw barcoded reads, and molecular identifier groups with only a single read were discarded before consensus assembly and CDR3 extraction. Clonotype tables were post-analysed with VDJtools, and diversity was normalized by down-sampling all datasets to the smallest sample size. Repertoire overlap clustering matched CDR3 amino acid but not nucleotide sequences to correct batch-related cross-sample contamination. TCRdb took the public reads, trimmed them with fastp at Q25, ran MiXCR for clone calling and kept in-frame beta chains. Every distinct CDR3 protein forms one entry, paired with its most common genes and DNA. The V and J calls shown here were made by TCRdb, not taken from the authors' results. For this sample the table gives just over 250,000 distinct CDR3 sequences, of which less than 40% were detected only once. Roughly 4.8% of the sample is taken by the ten largest.

These data originate in a study of post-analysis software for immune sequencing data (dated by TCRdb to the mid-2010s). Some background on the complete study: Recorded disease courses included relapsing-remitting, secondary progressive and progressive-relapsing multiple sclerosis, with some patients lacking subtype annotation. Patient repertoires were compared against about a dozen previously published healthy control repertoires from donors aged roughly 6 to 28 years. A subset of samples was prepared in parallel using single-end sample barcoding, then pooled and co-amplified after Illumina adapter ligation.

The CDR3 has 14 amino acids, counting the end cysteine and phenylalanine. Of the read, only the CDR3 DNA is kept; its 42 bases are in frame from base 1. CDR1 and CDR2 were assigned from the germline V gene (reference sequence) as DFQATT and SNEGSKA. The study at large found these results: Compared with controls, multiple sclerosis patients had significantly lower normalized Chao1 diversity, a finding suggesting substantial peripheral T-cell clonal expansion. Strong co-clustering of samples prepared in the same batch was shown by direct clustering with F measure, prompting a batch-effect correction. Patients showed significantly higher frequencies than controls for roughly 5 TRBV segments, among them TRBV5-6, TRBV5-1 and TRBV20-1. The multiple sclerosis patient group was slightly younger than the control group.

TCR beta repertoires were profiled from peripheral blood of about a dozen young patients with multiple sclerosis to demonstrate the VDJtools post-analysis software. Multiple sclerosis patients were children and adolescents aged about 6 to 16 years. Sequences were obtained from blood. This chain joins TRBV20-1 to TRBJ1-1; the D gene assignment is ambiguous. The clonotype comes from a girl aged 10 to 17 with multiple sclerosis. The DNA sequence is TGCAGTGTTAGAGATCCACGGGCGAACACTGAAGCTTTCTTT. Its amino acids are CSVRDPRANTEAFF.